A selection of T cell receptor beta chains follows, all from one sample in a study of T cell repertoires in cytomegalovirus infection. These receptors' antigens are unknown. TCRdb redid the calling of the reads with MiXCR, one entry per CDR3 protein. The sample lists 570,000 or so distinct CDR3 sequences, approximately 40% occurring once. Sequencing was performed on cultured PBMCs, taken from culture after CMV antigen stimulation. These receptors came from a human donor in good health (CMV status not recorded). Some clones in this sample may be carry-over from other donors' samples. Each CDR3 is given with its conserved first and last residue. The D gene is left open where the match is weak. Size values are once, few and many counts, or a class for expanded clones, and some rows have none.

size | D | J | length | V | CDR3 | DNA
many | - | TRBJ2-1 | 15 | TRBV7-2 | CASSLALVSQNEQFF | TGTGCCAGCAGCTTAGCCCTGGTGAGTCAGAATGAGCAGTTCTTC
- | TRBD1 | TRBJ2-3 | 15 | TRBV7-6 | CASSRRTGGSDTQYF | TGTGCCAGCAGCCGACGGACAGGGGGCTCAGATACGCAGTATTTT
- | - | TRBJ2-1 | 16 | TRBV4-3 | CASSQDSGGAQNEQFF | TGCGCCAGCAGCCAGGACAGCGGAGGCGCACAAAATGAGCAGTTCTTC
- | - | TRBJ1-1 | 13 | TRBV29-1 | CSVERILNTEAFF | TGCAGCGTTGAAAGGATCCTGAACACTGAAGCTTTCTTT
- | - | TRBJ1-5 | 13 | TRBV6-1 | CASSVRTSQPQHF | TGTGCCAGCAGTGTACGGACGAGTCAGCCCCAGCATTTT
few | - | TRBJ1-5 | 16 | TRBV7-6 | CASSALGGRSNQPQHF | TGTGCCAGCAGCGCCCTGGGAGGGCGAAGCAATCAGCCCCAGCATTTT
- | - | TRBJ2-1 | 18 | TRBV12-3/TRBV12-4 | CASSLVAVGRADYNEQFF | TGTGCCAGCAGTTTAGTGGCCGTGGGGCGGGCCGATTACAATGAGCAGTTCTTC
- | - | TRBJ1-3 | 15 | TRBV2 | CASSMDGISGNTIYF | TGTGCCAGCAGTATGGACGGAATCTCTGGAAACACCATATATTTT
- | - | TRBJ2-3 | 14 | TRBV5-1 | CASSLDALADTQYF | TGCGCCAGCAGCTTGGATGCCCTAGCGGATACGCAGTATTTT
many | - | TRBJ1-1 | 14 | TRBV7-2 | CASSLQGSSTEAFF | TGTGCCAGCAGCTTACAGGGGAGTAGCACTGAAGCTTTCTTT
few | - | TRBJ2-7 | 13 | TRBV15 | CATGTGRSYEQYF | TGTGCCACCGGAACCGGCCGCTCCTACGAGCAGTACTTC
- | - | TRBJ2-7 | 13 | TRBV10-3 | CAISAGGKDEQYF | TGTGCCATCAGTGCTGGTGGGAAGGACGAGCAGTACTTC
- | TRBD1 | TRBJ2-3 | 17 | TRBV20-1 | CSARGLDRDRVTDTQYF | TGCAGTGCTAGGGGGTTGGACCGGGACAGAGTCACAGATACGCAGTATTTT
- | - | TRBJ1-3 | 14 | TRBV7-6 | CASSLAREGTTIYF | TGTGCCAGCAGCTTAGCGCGGGAGGGAACCACCATATATTTT
few | - | TRBJ2-1 | 8 | TRBV19 | CASSQQFF | TGTGCCAGTAGTCAGCAGTTCTTC
- | TRBD2 | TRBJ2-5 | 15 | TRBV12-3/TRBV12-4 | CASRTSGGNKVTQYF | TGTGCCAGCAGGACTAGCGGGGGGAATAAGGTGACCCAGTACTTC
few | - | TRBJ2-7 | 11 | TRBV6-2/TRBV6-3 | CASSYGSEQYF | TGTGCCAGCAGTTACGGGAGCGAGCAGTACTTC
- | TRBD1 | TRBJ1-4 | 15 | TRBV7-2 | CASSNAGGLNEKLFF | TGTGCCAGCAGTAACGCAGGGGGCCTTAATGAAAAACTGTTTTTT
few | - | TRBJ2-1 | 16 | TRBV7-9 | CASSLGARLPYNEQFF | TGTGCCAGCAGCTTAGGGGCAAGGCTCCCCTACAATGAGCAGTTCTTC
- | - | TRBJ1-2 | 13 | TRBV6-1 | CASIDPGFYGYTF | TGTGCCAGCATAGACCCAGGCTTCTATGGCTACACCTTC
- | TRBD1 | TRBJ2-1 | 15 | TRBV5-1 | CASSLEGQSYNEQFF | TGCGCCAGCAGCTTGGAGGGACAGTCCTACAATGAGCAGTTCTTC
once | - | TRBJ2-5 | 13 | TRBV27 | CASSLSIQETQYF | TGTGCCAGCAGTTTGTCTATTCAAGAGACCCAGTACTTC
few | - | TRBJ1-4 | 15 | TRBV12-3/TRBV12-4 | CASSWVETRDEKLFF | TGTGCCAGCAGTTGGGTCGAGACTAGGGATGAAAAACTGTTTTTT
- | - | TRBJ1-2 | 12 | TRBV7-2 | CASSEEGDGYTF | TGTGCCAGCAGCGAAGAGGGGGATGGCTACACCTTC
- | - | TRBJ2-1 | 15 | TRBV15 | CATSRDWGVRDEQFF | TGTGCCACCAGCAGGGATTGGGGTGTCAGGGATGAGCAGTTCTTC
- | - | TRBJ2-6 | 16 | TRBV7-8 | CASSLGGASGANVLTF | TGTGCCAGCAGCTTAGGGGGGGCATCCGGGGCCAACGTCCTGACTTTC
- | - | TRBJ2-1 | 15 | TRBV7-2 | CASAGALGSYNEQFF | TGTGCCAGCGCCGGCGCGCTTGGGTCCTACAATGAGCAGTTCTTC